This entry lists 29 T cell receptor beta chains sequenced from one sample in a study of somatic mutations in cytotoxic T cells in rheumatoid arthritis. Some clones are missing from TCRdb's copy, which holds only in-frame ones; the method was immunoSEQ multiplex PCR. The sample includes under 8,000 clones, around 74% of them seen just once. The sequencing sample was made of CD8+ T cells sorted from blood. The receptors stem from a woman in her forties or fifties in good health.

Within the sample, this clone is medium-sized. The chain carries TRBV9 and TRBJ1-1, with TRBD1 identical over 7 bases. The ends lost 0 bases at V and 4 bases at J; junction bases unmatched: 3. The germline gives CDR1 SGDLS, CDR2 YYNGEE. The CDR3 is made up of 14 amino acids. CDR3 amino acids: CASSVGYRGTEAFF. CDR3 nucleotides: TGTGCCAGCAGCGTAGGCTACAGGGGCACTGAAGCTTTCTTT.

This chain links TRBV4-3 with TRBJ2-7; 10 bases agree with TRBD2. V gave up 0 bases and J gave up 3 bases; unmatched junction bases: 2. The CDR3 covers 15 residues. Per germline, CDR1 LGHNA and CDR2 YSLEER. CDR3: CASSQEIAGGYEQYF. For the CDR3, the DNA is TGCGCCAGCAGCCAAGAGATAGCGGGGGGCTACGAGCAGTACTTC.

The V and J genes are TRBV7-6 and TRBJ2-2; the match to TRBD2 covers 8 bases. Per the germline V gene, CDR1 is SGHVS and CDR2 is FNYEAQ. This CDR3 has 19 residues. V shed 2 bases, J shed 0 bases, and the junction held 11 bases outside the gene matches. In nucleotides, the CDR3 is TGTGCCAGCAGCTTATTATGGGCGGGGGGCCCTCCGAACACCGGGGAGCTGTTTTTT. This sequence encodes CASSLLWAGGPPNTGELFF.

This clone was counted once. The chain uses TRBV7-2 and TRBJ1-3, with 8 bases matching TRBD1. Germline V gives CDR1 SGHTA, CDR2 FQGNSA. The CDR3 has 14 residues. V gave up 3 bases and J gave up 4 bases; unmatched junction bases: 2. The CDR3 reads CASSFRGPGNTIYF. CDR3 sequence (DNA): TGTGCCAGCAGCTTCAGGGGGCCCGGAAACACCATATATTTT.

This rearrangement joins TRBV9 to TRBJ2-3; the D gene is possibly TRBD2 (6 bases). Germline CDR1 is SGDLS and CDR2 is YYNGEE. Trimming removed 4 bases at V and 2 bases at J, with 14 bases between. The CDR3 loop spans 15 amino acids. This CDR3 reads CASSPEGLPTDTQYF. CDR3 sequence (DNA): TGTGCCAGCAGCCCCGAAGGACTACCCACAGATACGCAGTATTTT.

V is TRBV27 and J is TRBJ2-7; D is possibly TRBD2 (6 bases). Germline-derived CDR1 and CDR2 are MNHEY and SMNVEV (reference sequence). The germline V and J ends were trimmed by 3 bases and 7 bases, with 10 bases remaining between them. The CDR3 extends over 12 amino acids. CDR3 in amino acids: CASSFRRGEQYF. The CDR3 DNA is TGTGCCAGCAGTTTCCGCCGGGGGGAGCAGTACTTC.

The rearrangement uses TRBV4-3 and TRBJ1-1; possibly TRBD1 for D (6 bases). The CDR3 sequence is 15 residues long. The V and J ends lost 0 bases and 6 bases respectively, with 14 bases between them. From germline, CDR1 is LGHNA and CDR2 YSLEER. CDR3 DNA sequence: TGCGCCAGCAGCCAAGACCCGGCGGGGGCGGCTGAAGCTTTCTTT. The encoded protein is CASSQDPAGAAEAFF.

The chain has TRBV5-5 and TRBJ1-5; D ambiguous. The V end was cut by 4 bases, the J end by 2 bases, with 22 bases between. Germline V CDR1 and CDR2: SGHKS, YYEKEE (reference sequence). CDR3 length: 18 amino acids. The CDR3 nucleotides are TGTGCCAGCAGCCCAGAGAGACACCTGGTTATAGGCAATCAGCCCCAGCATTTT. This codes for CASSPERHLVIGNQPQHF. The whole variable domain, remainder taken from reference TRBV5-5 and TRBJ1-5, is DAGVTQSPTHLIKTRGQQVTLRCSPISGHKSVSWYQQVLGQGPQFIFQYYEKEERGRGNFPDRFSARQFPNYSSELNVNALLLGDSALYLCASSPERHLVIGNQPQHFGDGTRLSIL.

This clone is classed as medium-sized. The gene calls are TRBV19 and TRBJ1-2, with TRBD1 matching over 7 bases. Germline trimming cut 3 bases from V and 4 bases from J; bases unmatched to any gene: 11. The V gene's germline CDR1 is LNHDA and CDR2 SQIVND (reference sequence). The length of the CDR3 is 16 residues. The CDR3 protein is CASSIGRGRSFYGYTF. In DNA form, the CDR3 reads TGTGCCAGTAGTATTGGTAGGGGGCGAAGTTTCTATGGCTACACCTTC.

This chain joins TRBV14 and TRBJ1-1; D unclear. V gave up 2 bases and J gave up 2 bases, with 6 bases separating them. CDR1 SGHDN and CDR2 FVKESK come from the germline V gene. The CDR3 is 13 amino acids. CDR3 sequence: CASSQYRNTEAFF. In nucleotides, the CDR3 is TGTGCCAGCAGCCAATACAGAAACACTGAAGCTTTCTTT. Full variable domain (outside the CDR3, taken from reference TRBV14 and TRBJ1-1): EAGVTQFPSHSVIEKGQTVTLRCDPISGHDNLYWYRRVMGKEIKFLLHFVKESKQDESGMPNNRFLAERTGGTYSTLKVQPAELEDSGVYFCASSQYRNTEAFFGQGTRLTVV.

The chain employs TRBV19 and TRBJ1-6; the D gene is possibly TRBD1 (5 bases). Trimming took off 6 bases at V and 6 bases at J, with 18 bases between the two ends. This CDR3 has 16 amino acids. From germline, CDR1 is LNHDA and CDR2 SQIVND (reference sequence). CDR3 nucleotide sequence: TGTGCCAGTAGCCGGGGGTCACCTCGGACTAATTCACCCCTCCACTTT. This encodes CASSRGSPRTNSPLHF.

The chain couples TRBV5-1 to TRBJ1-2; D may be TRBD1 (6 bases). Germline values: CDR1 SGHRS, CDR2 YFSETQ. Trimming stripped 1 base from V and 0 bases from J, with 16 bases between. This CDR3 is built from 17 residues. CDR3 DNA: TGCGCCAGCAGCTTGACGGGGGGCCCCCGAGCTAACTATGGCTACACCTTC. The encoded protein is CASSLTGGPRANYGYTF.

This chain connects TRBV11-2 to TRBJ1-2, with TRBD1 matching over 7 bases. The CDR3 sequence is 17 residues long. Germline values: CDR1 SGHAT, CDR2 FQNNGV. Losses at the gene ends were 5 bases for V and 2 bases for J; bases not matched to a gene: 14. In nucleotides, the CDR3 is TGTGCCAGCAGCCCTAGTAATAGACAGGGTTTAAACTATGGCTACACCTTC. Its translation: CASSPSNRQGLNYGYTF.

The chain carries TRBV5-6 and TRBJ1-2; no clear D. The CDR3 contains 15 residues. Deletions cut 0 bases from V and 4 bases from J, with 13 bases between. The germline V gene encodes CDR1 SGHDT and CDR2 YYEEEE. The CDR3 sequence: CASSLALAEGYGYTF. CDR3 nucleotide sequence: TGTGCCAGCAGCTTGGCCCTGGCGGAGGGCTATGGCTACACCTTC.

The CDR3 region has the DNA TGTGCCAGCTCACCACGGACAGGGGAGTACGAGCAGTACTTC. Protein: CASSPRTGEYEQYF. The rearrangement joins TRBV18 to TRBJ2-7, with TRBD1 matching 9 bases. This CDR3 comprises 14 residues. Germline CDR1 is KGHSH and CDR2 is LQKENI. V lost 1 base, J lost 4 bases, and 2 bases stayed unmatched. The full variable domain, completed using reference TRBV18 and TRBJ2-7, is NAGVMQNPRHLVRRRGQEARLRCSPMKGHSHVYWYRQLPEEGLKFMVYLQKENIIDESGMPKERFSAEFPKEGPSILRIQQVVRGDSAAYFCASSPRTGEYEQYFGPGTRLTVT.

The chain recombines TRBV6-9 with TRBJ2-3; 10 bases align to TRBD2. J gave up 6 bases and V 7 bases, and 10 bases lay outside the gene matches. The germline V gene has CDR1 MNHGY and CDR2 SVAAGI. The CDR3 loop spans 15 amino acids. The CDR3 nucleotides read TGTGCCAGCAAAGTAGCGGGGGGTCACCCGGATACGCAGTATTTT. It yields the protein CASKVAGGHPDTQYF.

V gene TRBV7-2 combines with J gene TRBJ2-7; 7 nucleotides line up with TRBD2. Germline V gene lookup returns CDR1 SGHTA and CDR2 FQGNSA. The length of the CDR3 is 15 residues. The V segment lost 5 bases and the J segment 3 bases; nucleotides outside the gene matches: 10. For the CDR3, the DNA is TGTGCCAGCAGCATCATCGGGCGGGGGTACTACGAGCAGTACTTC. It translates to CASSIIGRGYYEQYF.

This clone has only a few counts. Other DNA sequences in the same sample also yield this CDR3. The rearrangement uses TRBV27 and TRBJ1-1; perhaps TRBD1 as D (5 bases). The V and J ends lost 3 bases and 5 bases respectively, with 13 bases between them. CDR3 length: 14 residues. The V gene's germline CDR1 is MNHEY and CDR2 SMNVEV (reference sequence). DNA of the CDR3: TGTGCCAGCAGTTTGGAGGGGAGGTGGACTGAAGCTTTCTTT. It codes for CASSLEGRWTEAFF.

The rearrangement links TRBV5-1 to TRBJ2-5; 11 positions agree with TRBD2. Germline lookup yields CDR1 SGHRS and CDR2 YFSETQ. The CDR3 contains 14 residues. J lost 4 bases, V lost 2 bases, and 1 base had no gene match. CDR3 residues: CASSFTSGGETQYF. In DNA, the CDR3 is TGCGCCAGCAGCTTTACTAGCGGGGGAGAGACCCAGTACTTC.

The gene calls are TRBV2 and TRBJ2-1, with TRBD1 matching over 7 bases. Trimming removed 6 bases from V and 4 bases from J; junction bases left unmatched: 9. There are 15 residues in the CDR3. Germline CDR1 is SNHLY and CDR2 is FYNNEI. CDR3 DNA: TGTGCCAGCAGGGGACAGCAAGAGGTTTACAATGAGCAGTTCTTC. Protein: CASRGQQEVYNEQFF.

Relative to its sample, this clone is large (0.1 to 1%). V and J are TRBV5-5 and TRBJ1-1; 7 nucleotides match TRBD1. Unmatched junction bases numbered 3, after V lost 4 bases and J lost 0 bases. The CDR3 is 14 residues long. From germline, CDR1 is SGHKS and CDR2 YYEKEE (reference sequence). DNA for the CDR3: TGTGCCAGCAGCCTGACAGGGTTGAACACTGAAGCTTTCTTT. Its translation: CASSLTGLNTEAFF.

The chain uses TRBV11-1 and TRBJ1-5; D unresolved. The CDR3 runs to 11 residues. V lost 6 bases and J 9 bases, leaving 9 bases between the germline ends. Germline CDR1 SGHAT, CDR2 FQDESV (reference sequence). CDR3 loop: CASSHAGPQHF. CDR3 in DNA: TGTGCCAGCAGTCATGCAGGGCCCCAGCATTTT. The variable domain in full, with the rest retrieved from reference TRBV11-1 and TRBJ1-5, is EAEVAQSPRYKITEKSQAVAFWCDPISGHATLYWYRQILGQGPELLVQFQDESVVDDSQLPKDRFSAERLKGVDSTLKIQPAELGDSAMYLCASSHAGPQHFGDGTRLSIL.

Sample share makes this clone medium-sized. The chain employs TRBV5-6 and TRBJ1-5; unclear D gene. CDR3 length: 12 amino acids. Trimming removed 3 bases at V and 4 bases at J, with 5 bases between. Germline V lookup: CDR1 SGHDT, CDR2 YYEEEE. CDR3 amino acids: CASSSLNQPQHF. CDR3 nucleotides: TGTGCCAGCAGCTCTCTTAATCAGCCCCAGCATTTT.

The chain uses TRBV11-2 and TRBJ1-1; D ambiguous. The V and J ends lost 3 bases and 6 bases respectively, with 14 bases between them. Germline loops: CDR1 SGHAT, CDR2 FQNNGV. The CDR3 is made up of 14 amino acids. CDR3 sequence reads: CASSFLAQNAEAFF. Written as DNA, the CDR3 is TGTGCCAGCAGCTTCCTGGCACAAAACGCTGAAGCTTTCTTT.

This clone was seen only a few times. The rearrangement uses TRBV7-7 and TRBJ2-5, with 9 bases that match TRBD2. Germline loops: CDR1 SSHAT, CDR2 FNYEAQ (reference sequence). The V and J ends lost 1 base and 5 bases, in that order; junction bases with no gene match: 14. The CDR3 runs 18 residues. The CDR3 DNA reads TGTGCCAGCAGCTTAGGGACTAGCGTGCCAGAGGGGTGGGAGACCCAGTACTTC. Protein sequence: CASSLGTSVPEGWETQYF.

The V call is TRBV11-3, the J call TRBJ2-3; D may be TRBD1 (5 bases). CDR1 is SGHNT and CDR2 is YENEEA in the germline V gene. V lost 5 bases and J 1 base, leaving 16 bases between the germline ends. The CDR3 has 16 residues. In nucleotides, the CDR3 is TGTGCCAGCAGCCCCTATCCCGAAGGGGGCACAGATACGCAGTATTTT. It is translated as CASSPYPEGGTDTQYF.

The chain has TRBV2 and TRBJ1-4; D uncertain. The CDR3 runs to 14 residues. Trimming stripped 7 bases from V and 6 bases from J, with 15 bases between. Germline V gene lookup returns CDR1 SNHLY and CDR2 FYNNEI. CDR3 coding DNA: TGTGCCAGCAAGAGGTCCCTGGAGGATGAAAAACTGTTTTTT. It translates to CASKRSLEDEKLFF. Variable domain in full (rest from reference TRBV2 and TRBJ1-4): EPEVTQTPSHQVTQMGQEVILRCVPISNHLYFYWYRQILGQKVEFLVSFYNNEISEKSEIFDDQFSVERPDGSNFTLKIRSTKLEDSAMYFCASKRSLEDEKLFFGSGTQLSVL.

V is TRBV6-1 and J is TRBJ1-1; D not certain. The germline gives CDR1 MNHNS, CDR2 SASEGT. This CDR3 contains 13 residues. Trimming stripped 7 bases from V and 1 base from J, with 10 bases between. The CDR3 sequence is CASKISENTEAFF. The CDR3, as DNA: TGTGCCAGCAAAATATCAGAGAACACTGAAGCTTTCTTT.

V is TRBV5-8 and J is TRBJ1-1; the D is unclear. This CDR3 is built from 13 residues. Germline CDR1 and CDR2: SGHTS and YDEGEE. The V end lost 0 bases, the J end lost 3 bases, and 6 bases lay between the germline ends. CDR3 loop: CASSLGRDTEAFF. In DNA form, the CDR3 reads TGTGCCAGCAGCTTGGGGAGGGACACTGAAGCTTTCTTT.